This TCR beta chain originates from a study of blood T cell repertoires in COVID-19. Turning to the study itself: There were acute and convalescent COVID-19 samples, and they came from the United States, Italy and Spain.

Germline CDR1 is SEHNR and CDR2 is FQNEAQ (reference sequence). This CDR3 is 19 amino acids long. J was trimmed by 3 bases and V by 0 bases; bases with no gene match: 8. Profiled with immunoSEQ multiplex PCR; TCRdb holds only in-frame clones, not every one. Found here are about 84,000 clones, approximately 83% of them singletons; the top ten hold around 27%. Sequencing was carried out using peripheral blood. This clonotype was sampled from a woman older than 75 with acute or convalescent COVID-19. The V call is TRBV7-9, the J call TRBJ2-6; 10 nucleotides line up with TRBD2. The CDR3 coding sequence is TGTGCCAGCAGCTTAGCGGGGAGCGGGAGGGCCCATGGGGCCAACGTCCTGACTTTC. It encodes CASSLAGSGRAHGANVLTF.